These 32 T cell receptor beta chains came from one sample sequenced in a study of blood T cell repertoires in COVID-19. The data were produced by immunoSEQ multiplex PCR, yet TCRdb's version contains in-frame clones alone and is incomplete. The repertoire holds a few hundred thousand clones, around 82% seen once, with roughly 3.1% in the top ten. The specimen was peripheral blood. These receptors all come from a young woman with acute or convalescent COVID-19.

The V gene is TRBV27, the J gene TRBJ2-1; TRBD2 agrees at 10 bases. The CDR3 runs 14 residues. The germline gives CDR1 MNHEY, CDR2 SMNVEV (reference sequence). V was pared by 2 bases and J by 10 bases, with 5 bases of the junction left unmatched. Here the CDR3 reads CASSLVLAGNEQFF. Here the CDR3 DNA reads TGTGCCAGCAGTTTAGTACTAGCGGGAAACGAGCAGTTCTTC.

The chain links TRBV7-9 to TRBJ2-1; maybe TRBD2 (5 bases). With 3 bases removed from V and 0 bases from J, the gap between germline ends came to 6 bases. The CDR3 has 14 residues. Germline-derived CDR1 and CDR2 are SEHNR and FQNEAQ (reference sequence). CDR3 loop: CASSFGGSYNEQFF. The DNA for the CDR3 is TGTGCCAGCAGCTTCGGAGGCTCCTACAATGAGCAGTTCTTC.

This clone has ten or more counts. This chain joins TRBV28 and TRBJ1-3; D is uncertain. Germline V gene lookup returns CDR1 MDHEN and CDR2 SYDVKM. The CDR3 is made up of 17 amino acids. The ends were cut back, 1 base at V and 0 bases at J, with 13 bases in the middle. CDR3 in DNA: TGTGCCAGCAGTTTATTCTTGTCGGGGTTCTCTGGAAACACCATATATTTT. Protein product: CASSLFLSGFSGNTIYF. The variable domain in full, with the rest retrieved from reference TRBV28 and TRBJ1-3, is DVKVTQSSRYLVKRTGEKVFLECVQDMDHENMFWYRQDPGLGLRLIYFSYDVKMKEKGDIPEGYSVSREKKERFSLILESASTNQTSMYLCASSLFLSGFSGNTIYFGEGSWLTVV.

The chain has TRBV9 and TRBJ1-1, with D possibly TRBD1 on 5 matching bases. The CDR3 totals 15 residues. The V gene's germline CDR1 is SGDLS and CDR2 YYNGEE. The ends were cut back, 0 bases at V and 3 bases at J, with 12 bases in the middle. The CDR3 here is CASSVVGGRDTEAFF. The DNA for the CDR3 is TGTGCCAGCAGCGTAGTTGGGGGGAGGGACACTGAAGCTTTCTTT.

This clone came up once. The gene calls are TRBV7-9 and TRBJ2-7; 9 nucleotides agree with TRBD2. Trimming at V came to 4 bases and at J to 4 bases, leaving 8 bases not matched to a gene. The CDR3 runs to 15 residues. Germline assignment: CDR1 SEHNR and CDR2 FQNEAQ (reference sequence). The CDR3 spells CASSSAGLAFYEQYF. As DNA, the CDR3 is TGTGCCAGCAGCTCAGCGGGACTAGCTTTTTACGAGCAGTACTTC.

The chain has TRBV7-9 and TRBJ2-3, with D possibly matching TRBD2 (6 bases). The CDR3 runs to 18 residues. Germline V gene data show CDR1 as SEHNR and CDR2 as FQNEAQ (reference sequence). Trimming stripped 2 bases from V and 2 bases from J, with 20 bases between. In DNA, the CDR3 is TGTGCCAGCAGCTTACGGGGAAGTGGGAGCGGGTACACAGATACGCAGTATTTT. This codes for CASSLRGSGSGYTDTQYF. The full variable domain, completed using reference TRBV7-9 and TRBJ2-3, is DTGVSQNPRHKITKRGQNVTFRCDPISEHNRLYWYRQTLGQGPEFLTYFQNEAQLEKSRLLSDRFSAERPKGSFSTLEIQRTEQGDSAMYLCASSLRGSGSGYTDTQYFGPGTRLTVL.

V usage is TRBV11-2 and J usage is TRBJ2-1; 9 bases fit TRBD1. V dropped 2 bases and J dropped 4; count of bases not matched to a gene: 6. Germline values: CDR1 SGHAT, CDR2 FQNNGV. This CDR3 region has 16 residues. The CDR3 sequence is CASSLFTGGAYNEQFF. In DNA, the CDR3 is TGTGCCAGCAGCTTATTTACAGGGGGCGCTTACAATGAGCAGTTCTTC.

This chain joins TRBV28 and TRBJ1-4, with TRBD1 matching over 7 bases. This CDR3 is built from 16 residues. Germline V CDR1 and CDR2: MDHEN, SYDVKM. V lost 2 bases, J lost 0 bases, and 3 bases stayed unmatched. CDR3 nucleotides: TGTGCCAGCAGTTTAAGGACAGGAGCAACTAATGAAAAACTGTTTTTT. Protein product: CASSLRTGATNEKLFF.

The chain has TRBV28 and TRBJ2-3; the D is unclear. The V end was cut by 5 bases, the J end by 8 bases, with 20 bases between. The CDR3 sequence is 15 residues long. CDR1 and CDR2 from the germline V gene are MDHEN and SYDVKM. For the CDR3, the DNA is TGTGCCAGCAGTCCGCCCCGGGTGACTCCGGGTACGCAGTATTTT. This translates into CASSPPRVTPGTQYF.

This clone was picked up a small number of times. This chain joins TRBV19 and TRBJ1-6; possibly TRBD1 for D (5 bases). The CDR3 runs to 14 residues. Trimming took 9 bases from V and 6 from J, leaving 15 bases between them. Germline-derived CDR1 and CDR2 are LNHDA and SQIVND (reference sequence). The CDR3 spells CASGLDTTNSPLHF. CDR3 bases: TGTGCCAGCGGCTTGGACACAACTAATTCACCCCTCCACTTT.

The rearrangement uses TRBV9 and TRBJ1-3; no clear D gene. V was shortened by 0 bases and J by 0 bases, with 7 bases between the two germline ends. The CDR3 runs 15 residues. In germline, CDR1 is SGDLS, CDR2 YYNGEE. CDR3 sequence reads: CASSVGGISGNTIYF. CDR3 DNA: TGTGCCAGCAGCGTAGGTGGCATCTCTGGAAACACCATATATTTT.

The sample holds one count of this clone. The chain uses TRBV6-2 or TRBV6-3 and TRBJ1-5; 10 bases are a match to TRBD1. Germline CDR1 is MNHEY and CDR2 is SVGEGT. V lost 0 bases and J lost 4; bases outside the gene matches: 6. The CDR3 length is 17 residues. The CDR3 spells CASSYSGTGVVNQPQHF. CDR3 nucleotides: TGTGCCAGCAGTTACTCTGGGACAGGGGTGGTGAATCAGCCCCAGCATTTT.

The V gene is TRBV6-5, the J gene TRBJ1-4; D remains ambiguous. The V gene lost 5 bases and the J gene lost 4 bases, with 5 bases spanning the gap. The germline gives CDR1 MNHEY, CDR2 SVGAGI. This CDR3 region has 12 residues. CDR3 sequence reads: CASSRDNEKLFF. The DNA of the CDR3 is TGTGCCAGCAGTCGGGATAATGAAAAACTGTTTTTT.

The chain joins TRBV11-2 to TRBJ2-1, with TRBD2 matching 14 bases. The germline CDR1 and CDR2 sequences are SGHAT and FQNNGV. V lost 5 bases to trimming and J lost 6 bases; unmatched junction nucleotides: 9. There are 17 residues in the CDR3. CDR3 coding DNA: TGTGCCAGCAGCAGAACCGGGACTAGCGGGAGAGGCAATGAGCAGTTCTTC. Translation gives CASSRTGTSGRGNEQFF. Full variable domain (outside the CDR3, taken from reference TRBV11-2 and TRBJ2-1): EAGVAQSPRYKIIEKRQSVAFWCNPISGHATLYWYQQILGQGPKLLIQFQNNGVVDDSQLPKDRFSAERLKGVDSTLKIQPAKLEDSAVYLCASSRTGTSGRGNEQFFGPGTRLTVL.

The V gene is TRBV27, the J gene TRBJ2-3, with a possible D match to TRBD1 (6 bases). V lost 5 bases, J lost 4 bases, and 19 bases lay in between. The germline CDR1 and CDR2 sequences are MNHEY and SMNVEV (reference sequence). The CDR3 is made up of 16 amino acids. CDR3 protein: CASSPRSYRVPDTQYF. The CDR3 coding sequence is TGTGCCAGCAGTCCCCGCTCCTACAGGGTGCCAGATACGCAGTATTTT.

V and J are TRBV4-3 and TRBJ2-1; tentatively, D is TRBD2 (6 bases). From germline, CDR1 is LGHNA and CDR2 YSLEER. This CDR3 contains 18 residues. Between the trimmed V and J ends, which lost 0 bases and 7 bases, there was a span of 22 bases. The CDR3 sequence: CASSQDSGREWGWNEQFF. The CDR3 nucleotides are TGCGCCAGCAGCCAAGATTCGGGACGGGAGTGGGGCTGGAATGAGCAGTTCTTC.

The chain combines TRBV19 with TRBJ2-1, with a weak D call TRBD1 (6 bases). V dropped 1 base and J dropped 6 bases, with 19 bases sitting between them. Germline assignment: CDR1 LNHDA and CDR2 SQIVND (reference sequence). The CDR3 runs to 17 residues. This CDR3 is CASSIAKGQYFGNEQFF. For the CDR3, the DNA is TGTGCCAGTAGTATAGCCAAAGGACAGTATTTCGGCAATGAGCAGTTCTTC.

Turning to this clone: At one of its ends the junction is not consistent with the germline gene, which may arise from a read error. This rearrangement joins TRBV6-5 to TRBJ2-1; D ambiguous. The CDR3 is 13 residues long. Per the germline V gene, CDR1 is MNHEY and CDR2 is SVGAGI. As DNA, the CDR3 is TGTGCCAGCTGTTACGCGACCGGGTATGAGCAGTTCTTC. This translates into CASCYATGYEQFF.

The J gene is TRBJ1-6, the V gene TRBV7-2, with a tentative D call TRBD1 (6 bases). V was trimmed by 5 bases and J by 10 bases, leaving 21 bases between them. The CDR3 consists of 16 residues. CDR1 SGHTA and CDR2 FQGNSA come from the germline V gene. In DNA, the CDR3 is TGTGCCAGCAGCCCCCCGCTAAGAAACAGGGACTCACCCCTCCACTTT. Translation gives CASSPPLRNRDSPLHF.

About this clone: An end of the junction does not agree with germline; a read error may underlie this. CDR3 DNA: TGCATTGCTAATGAGACAGGGGGCGAGGCTGGAAACACCATATATTTT. It codes for CIANETGGEAGNTIYF. This chain links TRBV20-1 with TRBJ1-3, with 10 bases lining up with TRBD1. Germline V gives CDR1 DFQATT, CDR2 SNEGSKA (reference sequence). The CDR3 runs to 16 residues.

This chain connects TRBV4-1 to TRBJ1-1, with TRBD1 identical over 10 bases. The CDR3 sequence is 16 residues long. The V gene's germline CDR1 is MGHRA and CDR2 YSYEKL. Unmatched junction bases numbered 9, after V lost 0 bases and J lost 8 bases. The CDR3 DNA reads TGCGCCAGCAGCCAAGAAGGACAGGGGGTCGATTGGGAAGCTTTCTTT. The encoded protein is CASSQEGQGVDWEAFF.

V and J are TRBV18 and TRBJ2-1; TRBD1 matches at 8 bases. After removal of 0 bases from V and 3 bases from J, the junction contained 1 base not matched to a gene. This CDR3 is built from 15 residues. The germline CDR1 and CDR2 sequences are KGHSH and LQKENI. The CDR3 reads CASSPPGTGYNEQFF. The CDR3 DNA reads TGTGCCAGCTCACCACCTGGGACAGGCTACAATGAGCAGTTCTTC.

This chain joins TRBV12-2 and TRBJ1-5. TRBV12-2 is a pseudogene segment. This CDR3 has 13 amino acids. In DNA, the CDR3 is TGTGCAAGTCGCTTAGCAAACGGTCAGCCCCAGCATTTT. It translates to CASRLANGQPQHF.

This chain joins TRBV10-3 and TRBJ2-5; 9 nucleotides agree with TRBD2. V dropped 9 bases and J dropped 5; count of bases not matched to a gene: 10. Germline-derived CDR1 and CDR2 are ENHRY and SYGVKD. This CDR3 region has 14 residues. The CDR3 nucleotides read TGTGCCATTAAGGAGCGGGGGGACTGGGAGACCCAGTACTTC. It yields the protein CAIKERGDWETQYF.

V usage is TRBV7-9 and J usage is TRBJ2-7, with 13 bases aligning to TRBD2. The CDR3 has 15 amino acids. V gave up 5 bases and J gave up 3 bases; unmatched junction bases: 4. CDR1 is SEHNR, CDR2 FQNEAQ, per germline (reference sequence). CDR3 nucleotide sequence: TGTGCCAGCAGCCTACTAGCGGGAGGGATCTACGAGCAGTACTTC. The encoded protein is CASSLLAGGIYEQYF.

J is TRBJ2-3 and V is TRBV7-9; 11 bases align to TRBD2. V shed 5 bases, J shed 1 base, and the junction held 14 bases outside the gene matches. Germline assignment: CDR1 SEHNR and CDR2 FQNEAQ (reference sequence). The CDR3 covers 19 residues. This CDR3 reads CASSTTGTSGSPGTDTQYF. CDR3 nucleotides: TGTGCCAGCAGCACGACCGGGACTAGCGGATCCCCTGGCACAGATACGCAGTATTTT. Full variable domain (remainder filled in from reference TRBV7-9 and TRBJ2-3): DTGVSQNPRHKITKRGQNVTFRCDPISEHNRLYWYRQTLGQGPEFLTYFQNEAQLEKSRLLSDRFSAERPKGSFSTLEIQRTEQGDSAMYLCASSTTGTSGSPGTDTQYFGPGTRLTVL.

The chain combines TRBV4-3 with TRBJ1-2; D not resolved. Germline CDR1 LGHNA, CDR2 YSLEER. V was pared by 0 bases and J by 7 bases, with 12 bases between. This CDR3 has 14 amino acids. The chain's CDR3 is CASSQDGQFPGYTF. The CDR3 DNA reads as TGCGCCAGCAGCCAAGATGGGCAGTTCCCTGGCTACACCTTC.

The chain employs TRBV18 and TRBJ2-7; maybe TRBD2 (5 bases). V gave up 2 bases and J gave up 10 bases, with 12 bases separating them. Germline CDR1 KGHSH, CDR2 LQKENI. The CDR3 consists of 12 residues. The CDR3 nucleotides are TGTGCCAGCTCACCAACCGCGGACTTCCAGTACTTC. Its protein is CASSPTADFQYF.

The chain employs TRBV9 and TRBJ1-4; 8 bases agree with TRBD1. The CDR3 consists of 15 residues. V lost 3 bases, J lost 8 bases, and 9 bases stayed unmatched. Germline values: CDR1 SGDLS, CDR2 YYNGEE. CDR3 in DNA: TGTGCCAGCAGCGCGGAGACAGGGGTCAGGGAAAAACTGTTTTTT. This translates into CASSAETGVREKLFF.

The chain carries TRBV2 and TRBJ2-1; possibly TRBD1 for D (6 bases). There are 14 residues in the CDR3. Germline CDR1 reads SNHLY; CDR2 reads FYNNEI. Trimming removed 5 bases at V and 2 bases at J, with 10 bases between. CDR3 loop: CASSPDSAYNEQFF. The CDR3 nucleotides are TGTGCCAGCAGTCCGGACAGTGCCTACAATGAGCAGTTCTTC.

The genes are TRBV14 and TRBJ1-1, with TRBD1 matching over 8 bases. The germline CDR1 and CDR2 sequences are SGHDN and FVKESK. This CDR3 spans 15 amino acids. Trimming removed 1 base from V and 6 bases from J; junction bases left unmatched: 7. CDR3 sequence reads: CASSQAWGQEAEAFF. The CDR3 DNA reads TGTGCCAGCAGCCAAGCCTGGGGACAGGAAGCTGAAGCTTTCTTT.

The V and J genes are TRBV27 and TRBJ2-3; a possible D gene is TRBD1 (5 bases). V was cut by 6 bases and J by 3 bases, with 25 bases left in between. There are 18 residues in the CDR3. Germline CDR1 and CDR2: MNHEY and SMNVEV (reference sequence). The chain's CDR3 is CASRRWISGRDQTDTQYF. The CDR3 bases are TGTGCCAGCAGACGATGGATTTCAGGGCGAGACCAAACAGATACGCAGTATTTT.